This T cell receptor beta chain originates from a study of vaccination effects on CD4 cells after COVID-19 (dated by TCRdb to 2021 to 2024). In terms of the full investigation: In the ViraFEST assay, PBMC were stimulated with viral peptide pools, and TCR sequencing was then used to find antigen-specific CD4+ T cell clonotypes based on their expansion. Post-vaccine samples across the study were collected a median of 72 days after the second dose, with a range of 14 to 241. Two million PBMC per well were cultured in IMDM with around 5.3% human AB serum, about 9.4 IU/ml IL-2 and gentamicin, plus 10 ug/ml peptides. The study compared SARS-CoV-2 spike-specific CD4+ TCR repertoires before and after mRNA vaccination in COVID-19 convalescent patients and infection-naive vaccine recipients. Altogether, around eleven COVID-19 convalescent patients and a few SARS-CoV-2-naive healthy vaccine recipients made up the full study. In the study, cultures from other donors were sequenced using the Oncomine TCR Beta short-read assay on an Illumina iSeq 100. Here is what the overall study found, with its caveats: Marked clonal contraction was observed in both infection-induced and vaccine-induced clones at late post-vaccination timepoints, consistent with waning T cell responses. The study was limited by a small number of convalescent patients and lacked early post-infection timepoints. Among healthy vaccine recipients, nearly all vaccine-induced clones were SARS-CoV-2 mono-reactive, and just 1 of 255 was cross-reactive with common cold coronaviruses.

Comments on this clone: The specificity of this receptor is unknown. Qualities for individual bases were not recorded, and no much larger clone is one base off.

Library prep was done by the immunoSEQ multiplex PCR assay. DNA from the cultured and isolated CD4+ T cells underwent TCR beta CDR3 sequencing. As for how the authors treated the data: Non-productive TCR sequences were discarded, and reads were trimmed to the CDR3 region, with only CDR3s of 7 or more amino acids retained. The MANAFEST web app was used to pick out antigen-specific clonotypes by comparing their expansion in peptide wells with that in reference cultures. To be called positive, a clone needed expansion at FDR<0.05 compared with the reference and with all other wells, an odds ratio greater than 5, and a frequency greater than 0.1% in two replicate wells. A clonotype was defined as cross-reactive if the clonotype was significantly expanded both in SARS-CoV-2 spike wells and in at least one common cold coronavirus spike condition. CDR3 similarity was assessed by Levenshtein distance with the stringdist R package, and unrooted trees were built with ape in R 3.6.1. TCRdb took over this immuneACCESS table, retaining in-frame rearrangements with V and J assigned. Such tables are incomplete; in checked studies, under half of the missing clones stem from an unresolved V gene, and the remainder is unexplained. The DNA gave D and trimming, while V, J and clone size come from that table. The sample table shows nearly 45,000 clones, and 72% are seen once. The top ten constitute roughly a tenth of the sample.

The CDR1 and CDR2 encoded by the germline V gene are SGHRS and YFSETQ. The CDR3 runs 16 residues from the cysteine to the phenylalanine. Only the CDR3 DNA is retained, 48 bases long and in frame from the first base. Compared with germline, V lacks 2 bases and J lacks 4 bases; bases without a gene match: 6. After less than 13 days of culture, CD4+ T cells were isolated with the EasySep CD4+ T cell isolation kit. Two doses of either the BNT162b2 or the mRNA-1273 mRNA SARS-CoV-2 vaccine were administered to participants. None of the healthy vaccine recipients had a prior SARS-CoV-2 infection, which was confirmed by nucleocapsid antibody tests that came back negative both before and after vaccination. On days 3 and 7, half of the culture medium was replaced with fresh IL-2-containing medium. Unless noted otherwise, every peptide stimulation condition was grown in triplicate wells. PBMC were separated from whole blood using Ficoll-Paque Plus gradient centrifugation and were then either cryopreserved at -140C or used fresh. The QIAamp micro DNA kit was used to extract genomic DNA from the cultured CD4+ T cells.

The sequenced sample was CD4+ T cells from PBMCs cultured without peptide, obtained after COVID-19 vaccination. The V and J genes are TRBV5-1 and TRBJ2-1; a stretch of 10 junction bases matches TRBD1. The sequence came from a human donor who received a COVID-19 vaccine. The sequenced DNA: TGCGCCAGCAGCTTAACAGGACAGGGGGGTTACAATGAGCAGTTCTTC. Protein translation: CASSLTGQGGYNEQFF.